This T cell receptor (beta chain) was sequenced during a study of blood T cells in healthy people across ages. The authors ran a second PCR of roughly 6 to 11 cycles using a sample-barcoded 5' primer and a J-beta primer mix. TCRdb re-derived calls from the 5' RACE reads in MiXCR, one entry per CDR3 protein. The sample yields around 1,000,000 distinct CDR3 sequences, approximately 25% seen once. This same sample was also part of a study on T cells of mothers and their children.

This TCR was recovered from a girl aged 2 to 9 in good health. Material: blood.

CDR3 nucleotides: TGCGCCAGCAGCCAAGGGAGGGGGGGTGCCTACAATGAGCAGTTCTTC. Amino acids: CASSQGRGGAYNEQFF. The chain carries TRBV4-1 and TRBJ2-1; the D gene is possibly TRBD2 (7 bases). The CDR3 is 16 residues long. V dropped 1 base and J dropped 2 bases, with 12 bases sitting between them. Germline-derived CDR1 and CDR2 are MGHRA and YSYEKL.